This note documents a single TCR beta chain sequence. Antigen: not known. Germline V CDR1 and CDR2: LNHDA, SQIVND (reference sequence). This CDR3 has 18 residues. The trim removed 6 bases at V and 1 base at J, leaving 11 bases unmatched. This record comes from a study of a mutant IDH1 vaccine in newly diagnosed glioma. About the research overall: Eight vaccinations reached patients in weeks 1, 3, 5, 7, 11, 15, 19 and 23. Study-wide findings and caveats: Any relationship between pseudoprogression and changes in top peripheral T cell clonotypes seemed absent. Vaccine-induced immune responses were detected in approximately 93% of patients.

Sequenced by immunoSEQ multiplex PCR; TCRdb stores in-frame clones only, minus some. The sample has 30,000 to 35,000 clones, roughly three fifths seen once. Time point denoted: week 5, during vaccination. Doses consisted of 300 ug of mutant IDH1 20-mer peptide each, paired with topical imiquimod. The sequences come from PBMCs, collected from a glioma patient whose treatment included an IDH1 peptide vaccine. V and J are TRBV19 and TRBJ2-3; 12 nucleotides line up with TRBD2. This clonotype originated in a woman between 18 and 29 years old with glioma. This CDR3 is CASSPTGLAGRGTDTQYF. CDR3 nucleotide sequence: TGTGCCAGTAGCCCGACAGGACTAGCGGGACGGGGCACAGATACGCAGTATTTT.